Listed below are T cell receptor beta chains from one sample, sequenced in a study of T-cell memory formation after mild COVID-19. TCRdb re-derived calls from the 5' RACE reads in MiXCR, one entry per CDR3 protein. The repertoire holds about 280,000 distinct CDR3 sequences, around 8% seen once, with 20% to 25% in the top ten. The specimen sequenced was PBMCs or a T cell subset sorted from them (not recorded which). The receptors originated from a man between 18 and 35 years old who had mild COVID-19 (a few samples of this study predate the infection). Cell type and time point are not known. The CDR3 runs from the conserved cysteine through the conserved F or W. D genes are given only for firm matches. Clone size is not always given. Where it is, it says once, few, many or a class for expanded clones.

clone_size	d_call	v_call	j_call	cdr3_aa	cdr3_nt
many	NA	TRBV12-3/TRBV12-4	TRBJ2-1	CASSYTGNEQFF	TGTGCCAGCAGTTACACAGGGAATGAGCAGTTCTTC
few	NA	TRBV20-1	TRBJ1-5	CSARPRSSNQPQHF	TGCAGTGCTAGGCCAAGGAGTAGCAATCAGCCCCAGCATTTT
NA	NA	TRBV20-1	TRBJ2-3	CSANYPPSRPSGDTQYF	TGCAGTGCTAACTACCCCCCGAGCCGGCCCAGCGGAGATACGCAGTATTTT
few	NA	TRBV9	TRBJ2-5	CASSGRRAGETQYF	TGTGCCAGCAGCGGACGGCGGGCGGGAGAGACCCAGTACTTC
many	NA	TRBV6-2/TRBV6-3	TRBJ2-1	CASSYRTDYNEQFF	TGTGCCAGCAGTTACAGGACAGATTACAATGAGCAGTTCTTC
NA	TRBD1	TRBV18	TRBJ1-2	CASSPAGTGGYRGYTF	TGTGCCAGCTCACCGGCCGGGACAGGGGGCTATAGAGGCTACACCTTC
few	TRBD1	TRBV20-1	TRBJ2-5	CSARPTGGRETQYF	TGCAGTGCTAGACCTACAGGGGGCAGGGAGACCCAGTACTTC
NA	TRBD1	TRBV6-5	TRBJ2-3	CASSYRPTGYTQYF	TGTGCCAGCAGTTACCGACCGACAGGGTATACGCAGTATTTT
NA	NA	TRBV11-2	TRBJ2-1	CASSLSGLSSYNEQFF	TGTGCCAGCAGCTTAAGTGGGTTGAGCTCCTACAATGAGCAGTTCTTC
NA	NA	TRBV20-1	TRBJ2-3	CSARVHTSTDTQYF	TGCAGTGCTAGAGTACACACTAGCACAGATACGCAGTATTTT
NA	TRBD2	TRBV12-3/TRBV12-4	TRBJ2-2	CASSSGGAWSGELFF	TGTGCCAGCTCGAGCGGGGGGGCCTGGAGTGGGGAGCTGTTTTTT
few	TRBD1	TRBV20-1	TRBJ1-2	CSASPARGQGAFYGYTF	TGCAGTGCTAGCCCCGCCCGGGGACAGGGGGCGTTCTATGGCTACACCTTC
NA	NA	TRBV12-3/TRBV12-4	TRBJ1-4	CASSSPQNEKLFF	TGTGCCAGCAGTTCGCCACAGAATGAAAAACTGTTTTTT
NA	NA	TRBV7-9	TRBJ1-4	CASSPGFARREKLFF	TGTGCCAGCAGCCCTGGTTTTGCTCGGCGTGAAAAACTGTTTTTT
NA	TRBD2	TRBV20-1	TRBJ2-1	CSAPASGGVYNEQFF	TGCAGTGCTCCCGCTAGCGGGGGGGTCTACAATGAGCAGTTCTTC
NA	NA	TRBV7-3	TRBJ2-6	CASSLTGGPSGANVLTF	TGTGCCAGCAGCTTAACTGGGGGGCCCTCTGGGGCCAACGTCCTGACTTTC
NA	TRBD1	TRBV7-3	TRBJ2-3	CASSIPGQGKTDTQYF	TGTGCCAGCAGCATTCCGGGACAGGGTAAAACAGATACGCAGTATTTT
NA	NA	TRBV29-1	TRBJ2-7	CSVNRGSYEQYF	TGCAGCGTTAACCGGGGCTCCTACGAGCAGTACTTC
NA	TRBD1	TRBV7-2	TRBJ1-4	CASSTVPPQGESEKLFF	TGTGCCAGCAGCACCGTACCACCACAGGGGGAAAGCGAAAAACTGTTTTTT
NA	NA	TRBV20-1	TRBJ1-5	CSARKGGQPQHF	TGCAGTGCGAGAAAAGGGGGTCAGCCCCAGCATTTT
NA	NA	TRBV5-6	TRBJ1-6	CASSLDGFYNSPLHF	TGTGCCAGCAGCTTGGACGGGTTCTATAATTCACCCCTCCACTTT
few	TRBD1	TRBV2	TRBJ1-6	CAMLQGEKGSPLHF	TGTGCCATGCTACAGGGGGAGAAGGGTTCACCCCTCCACTTT
many	TRBD2	TRBV5-1	TRBJ2-5	CASSLAGLVKETQYF	TGCGCCAGCAGCTTGGCCGGACTAGTAAAAGAGACCCAGTACTTC
NA	TRBD1	TRBV7-2	TRBJ1-1	CASSLRAGGANTEAFF	TGTGCCAGCAGCTTACGGGCAGGGGGCGCGAACACTGAAGCTTTCTTT
NA	NA	TRBV10-3	TRBJ2-5	CAISQGPKQETQYF	TGTGCCATCAGTCAAGGACCCAAACAAGAGACCCAGTACTTC
NA	NA	TRBV15	TRBJ1-5	CATSPRGISNQPQHF	TGTGCCACCAGCCCGAGAGGGATTAGCAATCAGCCCCAGCATTTT
NA	NA	TRBV5-6	TRBJ1-6	CASSLGENSPLHF	TGTGCCAGCAGCTTGGGGGAAAATTCACCCCTCCACTTT
few	NA	TRBV20-1	TRBJ2-1	CSARGRGREQFF	TGCAGTGCTAGGGGCAGGGGTAGAGAGCAGTTCTTC